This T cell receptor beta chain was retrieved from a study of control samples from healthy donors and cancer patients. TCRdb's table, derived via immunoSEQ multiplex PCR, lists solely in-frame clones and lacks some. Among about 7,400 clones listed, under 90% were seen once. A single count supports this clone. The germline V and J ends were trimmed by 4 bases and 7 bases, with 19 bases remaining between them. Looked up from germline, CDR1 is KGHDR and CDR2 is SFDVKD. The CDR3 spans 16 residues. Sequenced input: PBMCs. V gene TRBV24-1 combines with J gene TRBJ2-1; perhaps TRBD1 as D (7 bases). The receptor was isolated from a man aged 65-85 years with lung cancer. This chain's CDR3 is CATSDPRGEMGNEQFF. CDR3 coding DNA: TGTGCCACCAGTGACCCCAGGGGGGAGATGGGGAATGAGCAGTTCTTC.